This TCR beta chain stems from a study of T cells in tumors after PD-1 blockade (dated by TCRdb to between 2018 and 2021). Study-wide context: Patients with prior checkpoint blockade, systemic immunosuppressant use, or recent radiotherapy or other anti-cancer therapy within 4 weeks were excluded. Treatment consisted of either cemiplimab 350 mg every 2 weeks or pembrolizumab 200 mg every 3 weeks. On average, tumor samples yielded 20,000 to 30,000 TCR templates (range roughly 500-100,000) and several thousand unique clonotypes, around 20-fold deeper than single-cell TCR sequencing. A subset of patients also received ongoing daily vismodegib 150 mg during anti-PD-1 treatment. The study performed paired single-cell RNA and TCR sequencing on site-matched tumors from BCC or SCC patients before and after anti-PD-1 therapy. RECIST version 1.1 was used to assess clinical response. What the research found in general, with its limitations: Clonal replacement was seen only when comparing pre- and post-treatment samples and not when comparing two pre-treatment samples, which argues against artifacts from biopsy timing or location. Where the novel T cell clones came from was not determined, and possible sources could include lymphoid organs or rare unexpanded clones inside the tumor or in the tumor periphery. About 39% of TCR clonotypes from the tumor were detected in blood, and certain novel exhausted tumor clones were present in blood collected before treatment, which suggests recruitment from the periphery. Most exhausted CD8+ clones that expanded after therapy were novel clonotypes not detected before treatment, suggesting clonal replacement instead of reinvigoration of pre-existing clones.

This specimen's time point label, per the study, means: first of two pre-therapy site-matched biopsies roughly eight weeks apart. Before and after PD-1 blockade, tumor biopsies came from the same primary tumor, making the samples site-matched. For bulk TCRbeta sequencing, genomic DNA was extracted from tumor biopsies or peripheral blood, and input amounts ranged from about 600 ng to 6,004 ng. To detect rare clonotypes with greater sensitivity than single-cell TCR sequencing, bulk TCRbeta sequencing was done on the leftover biopsy material. All patients had histologically proven advanced or metastatic basal or squamous cell carcinoma and were poor candidates for surgical resection. Of the roughly 10 patients in the basal cell carcinoma cohort, about 8 underwent bulk tumor TCR sequencing. Fresh biopsies were taken from the primary tumor site, and part of the biopsy material was kept in RNAlater for exome and bulk TCR sequencing.

The immunoSEQ platform was used to carry out deep TCRbeta sequencing. Concerning the study's data processing: Only productive rearrangements were exported from the immunoSEQ Analyzer for further analysis. Clones with significant expansion or contraction between timepoints were called with a two-sided binomial test at Bonferroni-corrected P below 0.01. Bulk TCRbeta clonotypes were assigned T cell phenotypes by matching to single-cell RNA+TCR-seq clones sharing the same TCRbeta sequence. Clone enrichment in tumor was calculated as tumor frequency divided by PBMC frequency from bulk TCR sequencing. TCRs were grouped by GLIPH into specificity groups, defined as clusters of distinct TCRs likely recognizing common antigens via shared CDR3 motifs. TCRdb holds this immuneACCESS table with in-frame rearrangements only. Some clones are missing; in checked studies, unresolved V genes explain under half, and the rest has no known cause. The D gene and trimming were derived from the DNA, and the V and J assignments and clone size from that table. This sample is represented by about 4,200 clones; approximately 73% of them were singletons. In total, the top ten clones hold 6% to 8% of the sample.

The germline V gene sets CDR1 to KGHDR and CDR2 to SFDVKD. From its cysteine to its phenylalanine, the CDR3 spans 14 amino acids. Only the CDR3 DNA stays, 42 bases, in frame from base 1. The V and J ends are trimmed by 5 bases and 11 bases, leaving 20 bases between them. Of note for this clone: Which antigen it targets is not known. Qualities for individual bases were not recorded, and no much larger clone is one base off.

The source material was tumor tissue, sampled before anti-PD-1 treatment. The sequence joins TRBV24-1 to TRBJ1-1; a confident D gene designation cannot be given. The TCR originated in a human donor with basal cell carcinoma. The sequence in DNA is TGTGCCACCAGTGCCCTGAGGCAGAGCCAGGAGGCTTTCTTT. Its translation is CATSALRQSQEAFF.